Presented here are 32 T cell receptor beta chains from one specimen sequenced in a study of human T cells and chemical hapten exposure. Regarding time point: patch test 2, 6 weeks after DPC sensitization. As for treatment: therapeutic diphenylcyclopropenone sensitization with weekly scalp DPC. A single record per CDR3 protein comes from TCRdb applying MiXCR to the RACE reads. The data hold under 75,000 distinct CDR3 sequences, with approximately 9% observed a single time. The sample here was whole blood, taken in connection with sensitization to the hapten diphenylcyclopropenone (DPC). These receptor sequences come from a woman between 50 and 59 years old with alopecia areata. Some clones in this sample may be carry-over from other donors' samples.

This clonotype was recorded a few times. This chain links TRBV28 with TRBJ2-7, with 9 bases that match TRBD1. V trimming: 6 bases; J trimming: 6 bases; junction bases outside the gene matches: 15. Germline values: CDR1 MDHEN, CDR2 SYDVKM. CDR3 length: 16 residues. DNA for the CDR3: TGTGCCAGCAGAGAGGTTAGGGGACAGGGCCTATCCGAGCAGTACTTC. This translates into CASREVRGQGLSEQYF.

The chain joins TRBV20-1 to TRBJ2-1, with 9 bases aligning to TRBD1. Germline V gene lookup returns CDR1 DFQATT and CDR2 SNEGSKA (reference sequence). Trimming cost V 2 bases and J 4 bases; bases outside gene matches: 3. CDR3 length: 14 residues. This CDR3 reads CSARTGTGYNEQFF. DNA of the CDR3: TGCAGTGCTAGAACCGGGACAGGGTACAATGAGCAGTTCTTC.

This clonotype was observed at least ten times. The chain carries TRBV29-1 and TRBJ2-7, with 10 nucleotides matching TRBD2. Germline loops: CDR1 SQVTM, CDR2 ANQGSEA. Trimming cost V 6 bases and J 5 bases; bases outside gene matches: 10. The CDR3 sequence is 14 residues long. The CDR3, as DNA: TGCAGCGTCGTACCTAGCGGGAGTGTCGACGAGCAGTACTTC. As protein: CSVVPSGSVDEQYF.

J is TRBJ1-1 and V is TRBV7-8; possible D gene TRBD1, 6 bases. V was trimmed by 5 bases and J by 5 bases, leaving 18 bases between them. This CDR3 is 15 amino acids long. Germline values: CDR1 SGHVS, CDR2 FQNEAQ. Here the CDR3 reads CASSPEPGERTEAFF. The CDR3 nucleotides read TGTGCCAGCAGCCCCGAGCCAGGGGAGAGGACTGAAGCTTTCTTT. The variable domain in full, completed from reference TRBV7-8 and TRBJ1-1, reads GAGVSQSPRYKVAKRGQDVALRCDPISGHVSLFWYQQALGQGPEFLTYFQNEAQLDKSGLPSDRFFAERPEGSVSTLKIQRTQQEDSAVYLCASSPEPGERTEAFFGQGTRLTVV.

The chain couples TRBV29-1 to TRBJ2-5; maybe TRBD2 (6 bases). CDR3 length: 12 amino acids. V lost 7 bases and J lost 6, with 15 bases in between. Germline V gives CDR1 SQVTM, CDR2 ANQGSEA. CDR3 region: CSARAGRKTQYF. The DNA of the CDR3 is TGCAGCGCCCGCGCAGGGAGGAAGACCCAGTACTTC.

The table lists this clonotype with many counts. This rearrangement joins TRBV7-2 to TRBJ1-3; D might be TRBD1 (6 bases). This CDR3 spans 15 amino acids. Germline V lookup: CDR1 SGHTA, CDR2 FQGNSA. The V gene lost 5 bases and the J gene lost 3 bases, with 14 bases spanning the gap. The CDR3 spells CASSLRTALGNTIYF. The CDR3 DNA follows: TGTGCCAGCAGCCTAAGGACAGCCCTTGGAAACACCATATATTTT.

This clonotype was seen repeatedly, ten times or more. The chain is built from TRBV12-3 or TRBV12-4 and TRBJ2-3, with D hard to call. Trimming took 8 bases from V and 4 from J, leaving 13 bases between them. The CDR3 runs to 13 residues. CDR3 bases: TGTGCCAGCCGTATTCGGTCTTCAGATACGCAGTATTTT. This encodes CASRIRSSDTQYF.

This clonotype turned up a few times. This rearrangement joins TRBV20-1 to TRBJ1-1; D remains ambiguous. Germline V gene data show CDR1 as DFQATT and CDR2 as SNEGSKA (reference sequence). The V gene lost 3 bases and the J gene lost 6 bases, with 11 bases spanning the gap. The CDR3 runs 12 residues. CDR3 in amino acids: CSASLENAEAFF. CDR3 bases: TGCAGTGCTAGTTTAGAAAACGCTGAAGCTTTCTTT.

This clonotype was recorded many times. The rearrangement joins TRBV7-9 to TRBJ1-4; D perhaps matches TRBD1 (5 bases). Between the trimmed V and J ends, which lost 5 bases and 11 bases, there was a span of 18 bases. Germline assignment: CDR1 SEHNR and CDR2 FQNEAQ (reference sequence). This CDR3 has 14 amino acids. CDR3 nucleotide sequence: TGTGCCAGCAGCCCAAGTGGTGGGGCAGGCAAACTGTTTTTT. Protein: CASSPSGGAGKLFF.

This clonotype was counted a single time. The V call is TRBV28, the J call TRBJ2-1; D might be TRBD2 (6 bases). CDR3 length equals 14 residues. CDR1 MDHEN and CDR2 SYDVKM come from the germline V gene. Trimming left V 7 bases short and J 9 bases short, with 19 bases between. CDR3 protein: CASMMAGRGGEQFF. The CDR3 coding sequence is TGTGCCAGCATGATGGCGGGGCGTGGGGGTGAGCAGTTCTTC. The variable domain in full, completed from reference TRBV28 and TRBJ2-1, reads DVKVTQSSRYLVKRTGEKVFLECVQDMDHENMFWYRQDPGLGLRLIYFSYDVKMKEKGDIPEGYSVSREKKERFSLILESASTNQTSMYLCASMMAGRGGEQFFGPGTRLTVL.

This clonotype showed up many times. The chain joins TRBV28 to TRBJ1-5, with 8 bases identical to TRBD1. Germline values: CDR1 MDHEN, CDR2 SYDVKM. After removal of 9 bases from V and 6 bases from J, the junction contained 4 bases not matched to a gene. This CDR3 spans 12 amino acids. In DNA, the CDR3 is TGTGCCAGTCGACAGGGGACTCAGCCCCAGCATTTT. It translates to CASRQGTQPQHF.

The sample holds a few counts of this clonotype. The chain couples TRBV5-6 to TRBJ1-3; 7 nucleotides match TRBD1. Germline V gene sequence: CDR1 SGHDT, CDR2 YYEEEE. The CDR3 extends over 16 amino acids. Trimming at V came to 0 bases and at J to 0 bases, leaving 3 bases not matched to a gene. CDR3 nucleotide sequence: TGTGCCAGCAGCTTGGCCGGGACAGTCTCTGGAAACACCATATATTTT. Its translation: CASSLAGTVSGNTIYF.

This clonotype was detected many times. The chain carries TRBV2 and TRBJ1-1; TRBD1 is a possible D gene (6 bases). The CDR3 runs 14 residues. Germline lookup yields CDR1 SNHLY and CDR2 FYNNEI. V was trimmed by 4 bases and J by 3 bases, leaving 12 bases between them. CDR3 sequence: CASSVTGAYTEAFF. DNA for the CDR3: TGTGCCAGCAGTGTCACGGGGGCCTACACTGAAGCTTTCTTT.

This clonotype was seen more than once but under ten times. The V call is TRBV3-1, the J call TRBJ2-3, with D possibly being TRBD2 (5 bases). Per the germline V gene, CDR1 is LGHDT and CDR2 is YNNKEL (reference sequence). The V end lost 2 bases, the J end lost 1 base, and 10 bases lay between the germline ends. The CDR3 contains 15 residues. CDR3 bases: TGTGCCAGCAGCCAAATGGGGAGTGGCACAGATACGCAGTATTTT. It yields the protein CASSQMGSGTDTQYF.

Only a few counts were recorded for this clonotype. The chain is built from TRBV7-9 and TRBJ1-5; 10 bases are shared with TRBD1. V lost 6 bases to trimming and J lost 2 bases; unmatched junction nucleotides: 7. The CDR3 sequence is 16 residues long. The germline CDR1 and CDR2 sequences are SEHNR and FQNEAQ (reference sequence). This CDR3 reads CASRIVGTGGNQPQHF. The CDR3 DNA reads TGTGCCAGCAGAATCGTCGGGACAGGGGGCAATCAGCCCCAGCATTTT.

This clonotype was recorded at least ten times. The chain couples TRBV9 to TRBJ1-1; the D gene is possibly TRBD1 (5 bases). Germline lookup yields CDR1 SGDLS and CDR2 YYNGEE. Trimming removed 0 bases at V and 5 bases at J, with 14 bases between. This CDR3 comprises 15 residues. DNA for the CDR3: TGTGCCAGCAGCGTAGATAAGAGGGGTGATACTGAAGCTTTCTTT. It yields the protein CASSVDKRGDTEAFF.

This clonotype was recorded many times. The V gene is TRBV5-6, the J gene TRBJ2-1; D remains ambiguous. Trimming left V 1 base short and J 8 bases short, with 13 bases between. The germline CDR1 and CDR2 sequences are SGHDT and YYEEEE. There are 14 residues in the CDR3. The CDR3 loop reads CASSLIGPTDEQFF. DNA of the CDR3: TGTGCCAGCAGCTTGATAGGCCCCACCGATGAGCAGTTCTTC. Full variable domain (rest looked up from reference TRBV5-6 and TRBJ2-1): DAGVTQSPTHLIKTRGQQVTLRCSPKSGHDTVSWYQQALGQGPQFIFQYYEEEERQRGNFPDRFSGHQFPNYSSELNVNALLLGDSALYLCASSLIGPTDEQFFGPGTRLTVL.

This clonotype has a handful of counts. The chain has TRBV5-1 and TRBJ2-1; D is perhaps TRBD1 or TRBD2 (5 bases each). The germline V gene has CDR1 SGHRS and CDR2 YFSETQ. The CDR3 loop spans 15 amino acids. Trimming shortened V by 4 bases and J by 0 bases, and 11 bases separated the two germline ends. The DNA for the CDR3 is TGCGCCAGCAGCCAAACTGGGACCTCCTACAATGAGCAGTTCTTC. Its translation is CASSQTGTSYNEQFF.

This clonotype appeared many times. V and J are TRBV12-3 or TRBV12-4 and TRBJ1-5, with D perhaps TRBD1 (6 bases). Trimming took off 4 bases at V and 7 bases at J, with 11 bases between the two ends. The length of the CDR3 is 13 residues. DNA of the CDR3: TGTGCCAGCAGTTCAATTCAGGGGCAGCCCCAGCATTTT. The encoded protein is CASSSIQGQPQHF.

CDR3 nucleotide sequence: TGTGCCAGCAGCTTTGGCCCGGAGACCCAGTACTTC. This sequence encodes CASSFGPETQYF. The J gene is TRBJ2-5, the V gene TRBV7-9; no firm D call. This CDR3 has 12 residues. Trimming removed 3 bases from V and 5 bases from J, with 7 bases in between. From germline, CDR1 is SEHNR and CDR2 FQNEAQ (reference sequence).

The V gene is TRBV10-2, the J gene TRBJ2-3, with D uncertain. This CDR3 is 12 amino acids long. CDR1 and CDR2 (germline): WSHSY, SAAADI. Trimming pared 7 bases from V and 4 bases from J, leaving 9 bases between. CDR3 sequence (DNA): TGCGCCAGCAAAAATCCATCAGATACGCAGTATTTT. Its translation is CASKNPSDTQYF.

The chain uses TRBV27 and TRBJ2-7; D is possibly TRBD1 (5 bases). V was shortened by 0 bases and J by 2 bases, with 11 bases between the two germline ends. The germline gives CDR1 MNHEY, CDR2 SMNVEV (reference sequence). This CDR3 spans 15 amino acids. The CDR3 here is CASSLSYRTPYEQYF. CDR3 in DNA: TGTGCCAGCAGTTTATCTTACCGGACACCCTACGAGCAGTACTTC.

This clonotype showed up just a few times. The rearrangement uses TRBV18 and TRBJ1-3; unclear D gene. Germline assignment: CDR1 KGHSH and CDR2 LQKENI. The CDR3 consists of 16 residues. Trimming removed 3 bases from V and 0 bases from J, with 12 bases in between. The CDR3 coding sequence is TGTGCCAGCTCACCGATACAGAGAAGCTCTGGAAACACCATATATTTT. It codes for CASSPIQRSSGNTIYF.

This clonotype has a count of ten or more. One end of the junction varies from germline; a read error may be responsible. CDR3 residues: CATSPGVLRSYEQYF. The CDR3 nucleotides are TGTGCCACCAGCCCCGGGGTACTTCGAAGCTACGAGCAGTACTTC. The rearrangement joins TRBV3-1 to TRBJ2-7; D perhaps matches TRBD2 (5 bases). The CDR3 has 15 amino acids. The germline V gene encodes CDR1 LGHDT and CDR2 YNNKEL (reference sequence).

This clonotype was counted at least ten times. The chain joins TRBV20-1 to TRBJ2-1, with TRBD2 matching 11 bases. The CDR3 is 14 residues long. Trimming removed 0 bases from V and 10 bases from J; junction bases left unmatched: 5. CDR1 DFQATT and CDR2 SNEGSKA come from the germline V gene (reference sequence). CDR3 protein: CSARDGGLAAEQFF. For the CDR3, the DNA is TGCAGTGCTAGAGACGGGGGACTAGCGGCCGAGCAGTTCTTC.

The gene calls are TRBV10-1 and TRBJ2-2; D remains ambiguous. Germline lookup yields CDR1 WNHNN and CDR2 SYGVQD (reference sequence). The CDR3 extends over 16 amino acids. Trimming cost V 3 bases and J 3 bases, with 14 bases left between them. The DNA of the CDR3 is TGCGCCAGCAGTGAATTTGTGGGTCTGGACACCGGGGAGCTGTTTTTT. It yields the protein CASSEFVGLDTGELFF.

This clonotype has at least ten counts. The V and J genes are TRBV29-1 and TRBJ2-3; no definite D call. The CDR3 consists of 13 residues. CDR1 is SQVTM, CDR2 ANQGSEA, per germline. Trimming left V 3 bases short and J 1 base short, with 8 bases between. The CDR3 DNA reads TGCAGCGTTGAGGCCGGACGCACAGATACGCAGTATTTT. It translates to CSVEAGRTDTQYF.

The genes are TRBV5-1 and TRBJ1-1; D is possibly TRBD1 (6 bases). The CDR3 has 16 amino acids. Trimming cost V 1 base and J 1 base, with 14 bases left between them. In germline, CDR1 is SGHRS, CDR2 YFSETQ. CDR3 nucleotide sequence: TGCGCCAGCAGCTTGTGGGCAGGGGAGGCGAACACTGAAGCTTTCTTT. Residues: CASSLWAGEANTEAFF.

This clonotype appeared a few times. The rearrangement uses TRBV6-5 and TRBJ2-1, with 15 bases lining up with TRBD2. Germline trimming cut 2 bases from V and 6 bases from J; bases unmatched to any gene: 8. The CDR3 contains 18 residues. Germline CDR1 and CDR2: MNHEY and SVGAGI. CDR3 nucleotide sequence: TGTGCCAGCAGTTACGCCTTCGGACTAGCGGGGGGGAGCAATGAGCAGTTCTTC. This codes for CASSYAFGLAGGSNEQFF.

The rearrangement uses TRBV5-4 and TRBJ2-5, with 8 nucleotides matching TRBD2. Germline lookup yields CDR1 SGHNT and CDR2 YYREEE (reference sequence). CDR3 length: 15 residues. Losses at the gene ends were 0 bases for V and 5 bases for J; bases not matched to a gene: 6. As DNA, the CDR3 is TGTGCCAGCAGCTTGGTAGGCGGGGGGTTGGAGACCCAGTACTTC. Protein product: CASSLVGGGLETQYF.

The chain has TRBV29-1 and TRBJ2-5, with D perhaps matching TRBD2 (7 bases). Germline V CDR1 and CDR2: SQVTM, ANQGSEA. This CDR3 contains 14 residues. The V end was cut by 0 bases, the J end by 9 bases, with 17 bases between. This chain's CDR3 is CSVEEGGDPLAQYF. For the CDR3, the DNA is TGCAGCGTTGAAGAAGGGGGGGACCCCCTCGCCCAGTACTTC.

CDR3: CASGLGLGNEKLFF. In DNA, the CDR3 is TGTGCTAGTGGTTTGGGGTTGGGTAATGAAAAACTGTTTTTT. This sequence joins TRBV12-5 and TRBJ1-4, with D hard to call. Germline CDR1 reads LGHNT; CDR2 reads FRNRAP. The ends were cut back, 1 base at V and 4 bases at J, with 7 bases in the middle. The CDR3 runs to 14 residues.